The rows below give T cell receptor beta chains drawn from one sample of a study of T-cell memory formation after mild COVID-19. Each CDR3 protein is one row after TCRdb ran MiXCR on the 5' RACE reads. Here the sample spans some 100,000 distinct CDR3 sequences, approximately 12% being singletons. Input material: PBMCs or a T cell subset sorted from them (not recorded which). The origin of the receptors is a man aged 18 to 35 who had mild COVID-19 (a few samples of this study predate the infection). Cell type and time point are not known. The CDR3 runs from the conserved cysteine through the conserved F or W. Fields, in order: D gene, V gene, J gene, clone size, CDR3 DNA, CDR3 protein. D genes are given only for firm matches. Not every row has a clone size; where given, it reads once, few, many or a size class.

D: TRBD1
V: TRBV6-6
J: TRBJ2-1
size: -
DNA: TGTGCCAGCAGTTACTCGGCTGAGACAGGGGCCCTTCCGTGGCACAATGAGCAGTTCTTC
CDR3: CASSYSAETGALPWHNEQFF

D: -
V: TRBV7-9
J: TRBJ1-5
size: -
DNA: TGTGCCAGCAGCTTAGTGGGCAGTGGGAAAAGGAGCAATCAGCCCCAGCATTTT
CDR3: CASSLVGSGKRSNQPQHF

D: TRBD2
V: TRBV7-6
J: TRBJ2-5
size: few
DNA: TGTGCCAGCAGCTTATACGGGGGGGTCCAAGAGACCCAGTACTTC
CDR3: CASSLYGGVQETQYF

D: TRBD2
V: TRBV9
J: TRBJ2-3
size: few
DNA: TGTGCCAGCAGCGCACTACCGACTAGCCGTCCCACAGATACGCAGTATTTT
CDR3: CASSALPTSRPTDTQYF

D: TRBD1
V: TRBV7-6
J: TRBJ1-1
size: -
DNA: TGTGCCAGCACCCTCCAGGGGGGCACTGAAGCTTTCTTT
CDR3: CASTLQGGTEAFF

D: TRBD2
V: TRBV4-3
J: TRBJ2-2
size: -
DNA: TGCGCCAGCAGCCAACAAGCGGGGGGGCGACGCACCGGGGAGCTGTTTTTT
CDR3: CASSQQAGGRRTGELFF

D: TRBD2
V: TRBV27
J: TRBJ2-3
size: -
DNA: TGTGCCAGCAGAGCCGGGACTAGCGGGGCGGATACGCAGTATTTT
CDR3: CASRAGTSGADTQYF

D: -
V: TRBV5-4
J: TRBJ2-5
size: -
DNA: TGTGCCAGCAGTTCCCACGGGGGACCCTTCCAAGAGACCCAGTACTTC
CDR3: CASSSHGGPFQETQYF

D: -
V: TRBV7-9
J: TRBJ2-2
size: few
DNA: TGTGCCAGCAGCAATACCGGGACATCGACCGGGGAGCTGTTTTTT
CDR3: CASSNTGTSTGELFF

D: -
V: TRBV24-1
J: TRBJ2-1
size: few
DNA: TGTGCCACCAGTGAGATCGGGAACAATGAGCAGTTCTTC
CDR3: CATSEIGNNEQFF

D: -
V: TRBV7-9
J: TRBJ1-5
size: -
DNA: TGTGCCAGCAGCCGCATGGGACGGAACAATCAGCCCCAGCATTTT
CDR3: CASSRMGRNNQPQHF

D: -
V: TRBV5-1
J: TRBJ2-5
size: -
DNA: TGCGCCAGCAGCTACCCCAGGGCAGAGACCCAGTACTTC
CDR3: CASSYPRAETQYF

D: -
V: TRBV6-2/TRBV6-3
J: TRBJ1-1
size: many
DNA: TGTGCCAGCAGCCTACTTCACAGGGAGAGCACTGAAGCTTTCTTT
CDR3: CASSLLHRESTEAFF

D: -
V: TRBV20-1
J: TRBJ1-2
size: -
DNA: TGCAGTGTTCAGGGCATCCTCCAAGGAAACTATGGCTACACCTTC
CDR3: CSVQGILQGNYGYTF

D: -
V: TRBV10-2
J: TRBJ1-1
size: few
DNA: TGCGCCAGCAGTGGTCGCACTGAAGCTTTCTTT
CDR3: CASSGRTEAFF

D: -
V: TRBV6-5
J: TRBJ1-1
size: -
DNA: TGTGCCAGCAGTTACTCGGGGACTGCCACTGAAGCTTTCTTT
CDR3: CASSYSGTATEAFF

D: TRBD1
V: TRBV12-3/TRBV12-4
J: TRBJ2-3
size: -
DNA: TGTGCCAGCAGCCCAGCCGGGACAGGGGCCCCAGATACGCAGTATTTT
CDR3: CASSPAGTGAPDTQYF

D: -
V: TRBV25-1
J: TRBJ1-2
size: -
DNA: TGTGCCAGCTGGGGGGGGGATGGCTACACCTTC
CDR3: CASWGGDGYTF

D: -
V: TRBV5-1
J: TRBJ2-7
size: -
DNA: TGCGCCAGCAGCTTGGGACACAGGCCCCTCGAGCAGTACTTC
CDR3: CASSLGHRPLEQYF

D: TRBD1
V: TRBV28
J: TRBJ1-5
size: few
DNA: TGTGCCAGCAGTACGGGACAGGGTAATAGCAATCAGCCCCAGCATTTT
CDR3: CASSTGQGNSNQPQHF

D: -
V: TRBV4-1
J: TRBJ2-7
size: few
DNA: TGCGCCAGCAGCCGGGCGGGGAGCTCCTACGAGCAGTACTTC
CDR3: CASSRAGSSYEQYF

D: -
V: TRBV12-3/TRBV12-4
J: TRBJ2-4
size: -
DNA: TGTGCCAGCAGGTTTTCTGGGTCGGACATTAAGTACTTC
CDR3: CASRFSGSDIKYF

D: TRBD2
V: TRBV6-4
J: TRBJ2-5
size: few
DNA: TGTGCCAGCAGCCGAACTAGCGGGGGGCAAGAGACCCAGTACTTC
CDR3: CASSRTSGGQETQYF

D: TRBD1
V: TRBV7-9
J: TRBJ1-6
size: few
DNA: TGTGCCAGCAGCCCTCCAGGACAGGGGTGGCCTAGTGGCTACTTT
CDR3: CASSPPGQGWPSGYF

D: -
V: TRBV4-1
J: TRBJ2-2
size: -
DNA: TGCGCCAGCAGCCCCGGGGCCCAGGCCGGGGAGCTGTTTTTT
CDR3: CASSPGAQAGELFF

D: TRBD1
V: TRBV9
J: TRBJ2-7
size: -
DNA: TGTGCCAGCAGCGTGGGACAGGGGGTTTTAAGAGACGAGCAGTACTTC
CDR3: CASSVGQGVLRDEQYF

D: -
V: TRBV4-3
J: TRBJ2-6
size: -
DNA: TGCGCCAGCAGCCAAGGGGATGGGGCCAACGTCCTGACTTTC
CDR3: CASSQGDGANVLTF

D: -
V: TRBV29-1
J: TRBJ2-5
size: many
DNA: TGCAGCGCCGATTATGGGGAGACCCAGTACTTC
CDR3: CSADYGETQYF

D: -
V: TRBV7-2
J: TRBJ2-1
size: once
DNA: TGTGCCAGCAGCTTAGGGGTAGTGGGGGCGGGGGATGAGCAGTTCTTC
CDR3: CASSLGVVGAGDEQFF

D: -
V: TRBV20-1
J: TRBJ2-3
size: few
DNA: TGCAGTGCTAGAGATACGTTCATCTCTAGCACAGATACGCAGTATTTT
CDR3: CSARDTFISSTDTQYF

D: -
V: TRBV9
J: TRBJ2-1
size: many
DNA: TGTGCCAGCAGCCGAAATACTCTAGCCTACAATGAGCAGTTCTTC
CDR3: CASSRNTLAYNEQFF

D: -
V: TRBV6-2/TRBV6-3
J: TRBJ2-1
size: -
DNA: TGTGCCAGCAGGTTAGGCTCCAATGAGCAGTTCTTC
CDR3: CASRLGSNEQFF

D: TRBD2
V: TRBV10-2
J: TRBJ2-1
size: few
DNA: TGCGCCAGCAGACTAGCGGGGATCTCCTACAATGAGCAGTTCTTC
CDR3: CASRLAGISYNEQFF

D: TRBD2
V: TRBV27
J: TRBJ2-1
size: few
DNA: TGTGCCAGCAGTTTCCTAGCGGGGGGGCGCAATGAGCAGTTCTTC
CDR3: CASSFLAGGRNEQFF

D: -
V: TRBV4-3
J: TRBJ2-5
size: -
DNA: TGCGCCAGCAGCCAAGATCACCAAGAGACCCAGTACTTC
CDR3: CASSQDHQETQYF

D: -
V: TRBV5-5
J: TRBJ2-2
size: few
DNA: TGTGCCAGCAGCTTGCTAGGCAGCCCGAACACCGGGGAGCTGTTTTTT
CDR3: CASSLLGSPNTGELFF

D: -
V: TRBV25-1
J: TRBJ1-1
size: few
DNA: TGTGCCAGCAGTGAAGGTTTTGGTGAAGCTTTCTTT
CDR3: CASSEGFGEAFF

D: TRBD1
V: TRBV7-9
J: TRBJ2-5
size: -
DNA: TGTGCCAGCAGCTTAGATGCAGGGGGCGAAGAGACCCAGTACTTC
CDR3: CASSLDAGGEETQYF